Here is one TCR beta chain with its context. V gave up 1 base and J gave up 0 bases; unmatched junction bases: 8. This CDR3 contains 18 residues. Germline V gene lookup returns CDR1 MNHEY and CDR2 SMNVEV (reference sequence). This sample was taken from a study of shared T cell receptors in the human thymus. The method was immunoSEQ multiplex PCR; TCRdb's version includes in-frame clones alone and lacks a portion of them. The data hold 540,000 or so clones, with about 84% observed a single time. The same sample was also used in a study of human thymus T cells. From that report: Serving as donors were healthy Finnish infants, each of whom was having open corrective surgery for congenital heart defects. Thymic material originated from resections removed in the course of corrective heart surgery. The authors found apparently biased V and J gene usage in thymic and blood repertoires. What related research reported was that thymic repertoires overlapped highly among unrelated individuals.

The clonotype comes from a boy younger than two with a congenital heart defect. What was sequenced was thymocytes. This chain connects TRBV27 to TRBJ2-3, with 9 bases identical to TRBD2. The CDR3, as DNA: TGTGCCAGCAGTTTATTAGCCGACACTAGCGGGAGCACAGATACGCAGTATTTT. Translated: CASSLLADTSGSTDTQYF.